The entry below gives a single T cell receptor beta chain sequence along with its context. Unique molecular identifiers were incorporated during preparation of the TCRbeta library. TCRdb analysed the PCR reads with MiXCR anew, one entry per CDR3 protein. The sample includes 500,000 to 750,000 distinct CDR3 sequences, around 13% of them seen just once. This specimen belongs to a study of T-cell reconstitution after alpha-beta-depleted transplantation in children. Unmatched junction bases numbered 14, after V lost 0 bases and J lost 5 bases. From germline, CDR1 is MNHEY and CDR2 SVGAGI. The CDR3 is 18 amino acids.

The specimen comprised PBMCs, mostly from graft donor cells, sampled 360 days after TCRalphabeta/CD19-depleted stem cell transplant. This receptor was identified in a male patient younger than 18 who had a stem cell transplant for acute myeloid leukemia, so the T cells may come from the graft donor. V usage is TRBV6-5 and J usage is TRBJ2-7, with 9 bases lining up with TRBD1. The CDR3 nucleotides read TGTGCCAGCAGTTACTCGAGGACAGGGGTAGCTGGGATCCACGAGCAGTACTTC. As protein: CASSYSRTGVAGIHEQYF.